These T cell receptor beta chains were read from a single sample in a study of regulatory T cells in long-lasting Graves disease. MiXCR was run by TCRdb on the multiplex PCR reads, yielding one entry per CDR3 protein. The sample gives 600,000 to 650,000 distinct CDR3 sequences, approximately 15% of which show up once; more than 15% is in the top ten. The data also belong to a second study, concerning T cells in Graves' hyperthyroidism and ophthalmopathy.

Sequences were derived from peripheral blood mononuclear cells (PBMCs), sampled at new diagnosis, from a patient treated with antithyroid drugs. These receptors were taken from a young woman with Graves disease. The CDR3 runs from the conserved cysteine through the conserved F or W. A D gene is named only where the DNA matches it firmly. Part of the rows lack a size; the others show once, few, many or a class for expanded clones.

>TRBJ1-5|many|TRBD1|TRBV28
CASSLTGEYQPQHF
TGTGCCAGCAGTTTGACAGGGGAATATCAGCCCCAGCATTTT
>TRBJ2-7|many|-|TRBV3-1
CASSQGQGGYEQYF
TGTGCCAGCAGCCAAGGTCAAGGGGGCTACGAGCAGTACTTC
>TRBJ2-7|-|TRBD2|TRBV5-5
CASSLGLAGVVHEQYF
TGTGCCAGCAGCTTGGGACTAGCGGGAGTCGTCCACGAGCAGTACTTC
>TRBJ2-7|-|-|TRBV19
CASTPRSFSYEQYF
TGTGCCAGTACCCCCCGGAGCTTCTCCTACGAGCAGTACTTC
>TRBJ1-1|many|-|TRBV2
CASSEEGVVTEAFF
TGTGCCAGCAGTGAGGAGGGGGTAGTTACTGAAGCTTTCTTT
>TRBJ1-1|many|-|TRBV5-1
CASSLGGQSSAFF
TGCGCCAGCAGCTTGGGAGGACAGTCGAGTGCTTTCTTT
>TRBJ2-1|many|-|TRBV19
CASSPRSDEQFF
TGTGCCAGTAGTCCTCGTTCCGATGAGCAGTTCTTC
>TRBJ2-1|many|-|TRBV2
CASSEVFANYNEQFF
TGTGCCAGCAGTGAAGTTTTCGCAAATTACAATGAGCAGTTCTTC
>TRBJ2-7|few|-|TRBV25-1
CASRTTNTYEQYF
TGTGCCAGCAGGACCACTAATACCTACGAGCAGTACTTC
>TRBJ2-7|many|TRBD2|TRBV6-1
CASTFPRLAEVYEQYF
TGTGCCAGCACCTTCCCCCGACTAGCGGAAGTCTACGAGCAGTACTTC
>TRBJ1-1|many|TRBD1|TRBV27
CASSLLSDRLNTEAFF
TGTGCCAGCAGTTTATTGTCGGACAGGTTGAACACTGAAGCTTTCTTT
>TRBJ2-1|few|-|TRBV3-1
CASSQSTSTYNEQFF
TGTGCCAGCAGCCAATCGACTAGTACCTACAATGAGCAGTTCTTC
>TRBJ2-5|many|TRBD2|TRBV20-1
CSAVGLAGGETQYF
TGCAGTGCTGTGGGACTAGCGGGAGGAGAGACCCAGTACTTC
>TRBJ2-3|few|-|TRBV3-1
CASSPVVVGYTTDTQYF
TGTGCCAGCAGCCCAGTTGTCGTGGGGTATACCACAGATACGCAGTATTTT
>TRBJ1-2|many|-|TRBV28
CASRLTVNYGYTF
TGTGCCAGCAGGCTGACAGTTAACTATGGCTACACCTTC
>TRBJ1-2|-|-|TRBV20-1
CSARRQGTSNYGYTF
TGCAGTGCTAGACGCCAGGGAACTTCTAACTATGGCTACACCTTC